This TCR beta chain is drawn from a study of T cells expressing NK-cell markers. TCRdb re-called the 5' RACE reads; every CDR3 protein appears as one record, without DNA. This sample's clone table lists fewer than 400,000 distinct CDR3 sequences. CDR3 size: 15 residues. Sample: blood T cells: a sorted CD56 or NKG2C T cell subset, CD4+ or CD8+ T cells, or bulk PBMC T cells (not recorded which). The sequence was obtained from a woman aged 45-65 years in good health. The V call is TRBV12-3 or TRBV12-4, the J call TRBJ2-5; TCRdb picks TRBD2, but there is no DNA to check that call. This CDR3 is CASSFPGTSASTQYF.